Each of the 16 T cell receptor beta chains below was sequenced from the same sample in a study of hypomethylating agent response in myelodysplastic syndrome. Libraries were prepared by immunoSEQ multiplex PCR; TCRdb keeps only in-frame clonotypes and omits some of them. In the table there are 3,500 to 4,500 clones, roughly 80% of which are singletons. The sample here was bone marrow, taken before or after starting hypomethylating agent treatment for myelodysplastic syndrome (not recorded which). The receptor source for this set is a human donor with myelodysplastic syndrome.

V is TRBV14 and J is TRBJ1-2; D may be TRBD1 (5 bases). CDR3 length equals 13 residues. The V gene lost 5 bases and the J gene lost 3 bases, with 10 bases spanning the gap. Germline lookup yields CDR1 SGHDN and CDR2 FVKESK. For the CDR3, the DNA is TGTGCCAGCAGCGCACAGGCGTACTATGGCTACACCTTC. Its translation: CASSAQAYYGYTF. Drawing the rest from reference TRBV14 and TRBJ1-2, the complete variable domain is EAGVTQFPSHSVIEKGQTVTLRCDPISGHDNLYWYRRVMGKEIKFLLHFVKESKQDESGMPNNRFLAERTGGTYSTLKVQPAELEDSGVYFCASSAQAYYGYTFGSGTRLTVV.

This rearrangement joins TRBV7-6 to TRBJ2-1; TRBD1 aligns across 7 bases. From germline, CDR1 is SGHVS and CDR2 FNYEAQ. V shed 0 bases and J 9 bases; nucleotides not matched to a gene: 2. The CDR3 is 13 residues long. The CDR3 bases are TGTGCCAGCAGCTTAGCAGGGGGCGGTGAGCAGTTCTTC. Its protein is CASSLAGGGEQFF.

CDR3 region: CASHRGNNEQFF. Written as DNA, the CDR3 is TGTGCCTCTCACCGGGGGAACAATGAGCAGTTCTTC. V and J are TRBV30 and TRBJ2-1; possibly TRBD2 for D (6 bases). The CDR3 totals 12 residues. Germline V gene lookup returns CDR1 GTSNPN and CDR2 SVGIG (reference sequence). V dropped 7 bases and J dropped 5 bases, with 12 bases sitting between them.

The rearrangement joins TRBV2 to TRBJ2-5; 8 bases match TRBD2. Germline V CDR1 and CDR2: SNHLY, FYNNEI. V lost 7 bases, J lost 5 bases, and 12 bases stayed unmatched. The CDR3 runs 15 residues. The CDR3 DNA is TGTGCCAGCACCCCAGGGACTAGAGCGGGGGAGACCCAGTACTTC. This translates into CASTPGTRAGETQYF. The variable domain in full, with the rest retrieved from reference TRBV2 and TRBJ2-5, is EPEVTQTPSHQVTQMGQEVILRCVPISNHLYFYWYRQILGQKVEFLVSFYNNEISEKSEIFDDQFSVERPDGSNFTLKIRSTKLEDSAMYFCASTPGTRAGETQYFGPGTRLLVL.

This sequence joins TRBV5-1 and TRBJ2-5, with 12 bases aligning to TRBD1. V shed 3 bases and J 4 bases; nucleotides not matched to a gene: 13. Germline V gives CDR1 SGHRS, CDR2 YFSETQ. This CDR3 has 18 residues. CDR3 sequence (DNA): TGCGCCAGCAGCTCCAATCCTTCCGGGACAGGGGGCGGAGAGACCCAGTACTTC. This codes for CASSSNPSGTGGGETQYF. Complete variable domain (other parts from reference TRBV5-1 and TRBJ2-5): KAGVTQTPRYLIKTRGQQVTLSCSPISGHRSVSWYQQTPGQGLQFLFEYFSETQRNKGNFPGRFSGRQFSNSRSEMNVSTLELGDSALYLCASSSNPSGTGGGETQYFGPGTRLLVL.

The chain employs TRBV19 and TRBJ2-6; the D is unclear. The CDR3 covers 16 residues. The germline V gene encodes CDR1 LNHDA and CDR2 SQIVND (reference sequence). V lost 1 base and J 3 bases, leaving 10 bases between the germline ends. CDR3 loop: CASSIVAAGGANVLTF. In nucleotides, the CDR3 is TGTGCCAGTAGTATAGTGGCGGCTGGTGGGGCCAACGTCCTGACTTTC.

The chain has TRBV11-2 and TRBJ2-7; D is tentatively TRBD1 or TRBD2 (5 bases each). Trimming cost V 7 bases and J 8 bases, with 21 bases left between them. This CDR3 is 14 amino acids long. CDR1 SGHAT and CDR2 FQNNGV come from the germline V gene. This CDR3 is CASTLGVSPIKQYF. The CDR3 nucleotides are TGTGCCAGCACCCTGGGGGTGAGTCCCATCAAGCAGTACTTC.

As concerns this clone: Mismatch with germline at one junction end may stem from a read error. The rearrangement joins TRBV27 to TRBJ1-2; D is uncertain. The CDR3 runs 14 residues. Germline V gives CDR1 MNHEY, CDR2 SMNVEV (reference sequence). CDR3 loop: CASRLWGNSYGYTF. For the CDR3, the DNA is TGTGCCAGCAGATTATGGGGAAATAGCTATGGCTACACCTTC.

This chain uses TRBV6-1 with TRBJ2-7; D call uncertain. The CDR3 has 12 amino acids. With 7 bases removed from V and 4 bases from J, the gap between germline ends came to 11 bases. CDR1 and CDR2 from the germline V gene are MNHNS and SASEGT. The CDR3 reads CASNGPPYEQYF. Written as DNA, the CDR3 is TGTGCCAGCAATGGACCCCCATACGAGCAGTACTTC.

V and J are TRBV25-1 and TRBJ1-3; perhaps TRBD1 as D (5 bases). Germline V gene data show CDR1 as MGHDK and CDR2 as SYGVNS. This CDR3 is 14 amino acids long. Between the trimmed V and J ends, which lost 5 bases and 0 bases, there was a span of 8 bases. CDR3 in amino acids: CASSRGTSGNTIYF. The CDR3 DNA sequence: TGTGCCAGCAGTCGGGGGACCTCTGGAAACACCATATATTTT.

The V call is TRBV7-9, the J call TRBJ1-2; no clear D gene. The CDR3 contains 14 residues. The germline V gene encodes CDR1 SEHNR and CDR2 FQNEAQ (reference sequence). V shed 5 bases and J shed 8 bases, with 18 bases lying between them. CDR3 protein: CASSHKREGGGYTF. The CDR3 coding sequence is TGTGCCAGCAGCCATAAGAGGGAAGGAGGCGGCTACACCTTC.

The rearrangement uses TRBV4-1 and TRBJ2-1, with 9 bases identical to TRBD2. The CDR3 has 18 residues. Trimming cost V 1 base and J 0 bases; bases outside gene matches: 7. Germline V gene lookup returns CDR1 MGHRA and CDR2 YSYEKL. CDR3 loop: CASSQGSLAGSSYNEQFF. Here the CDR3 DNA reads TGCGCCAGCAGCCAAGGTAGTCTAGCGGGAAGCTCCTACAATGAGCAGTTCTTC.

The genes are TRBV7-9 and TRBJ2-3; D is possibly TRBD2 (6 bases). Trimming removed 7 bases at V and 5 bases at J, with 13 bases between. The CDR3 sequence is 13 residues long. Germline values: CDR1 SEHNR, CDR2 FQNEAQ (reference sequence). The CDR3 region is CASKYGEVDTQYF. Written as DNA, the CDR3 is TGTGCCAGCAAGTACGGGGAGGTAGATACGCAGTATTTT.

The rearrangement links TRBV11-2 to TRBJ2-7; D is uncertain. CDR3 length equals 14 residues. CDR1 and CDR2 (germline): SGHAT, FQNNGV. Between the trimmed V and J ends, which lost 5 bases and 0 bases, there was a span of 11 bases. CDR3 sequence (DNA): TGTGCCAGCAGCAATACTCCGAGCTCCTACGAGCAGTACTTC. This sequence encodes CASSNTPSSYEQYF.

The count of this clone is one. The chain uses TRBV15 and TRBJ2-2; D not certain. CDR1 is LNHNV and CDR2 is YYDKDF in the germline V gene (reference sequence). There are 10 residues in the CDR3. V was trimmed by 5 bases and J by 9 bases, leaving 4 bases between them. The CDR3 spells CATSPRELFF. The DNA of the CDR3 is TGTGCCACCAGCCCCCGGGAGCTGTTTTTT.

The chain links TRBV5-8 to TRBJ2-1; TRBD2 agrees at 9 bases. The CDR3 length is 15 residues. The V gene's germline CDR1 is SGHTS and CDR2 YDEGEE. J gave up 10 bases and V 1 base, and 9 bases lay outside the gene matches. The CDR3 region has the DNA TGTGCCAGCAGCTTGCGGTCTAGCGGGATGGGAGAGCAGTTCTTC. As protein: CASSLRSSGMGEQFF.